These 21 T cell receptor beta chains came from one sample sequenced in a study of T-cell memory formation after mild COVID-19 (dated by TCRdb to about 2021). Library construction relied on 5' RACE. Sequencing relied on an Illumina NovaSeq 6000. TCRdb reprocessing: public reads trimmed at Q25 with fastp, clones called with MiXCR, in-frame beta chains kept. Every entry covers one CDR3 protein and lists the most common genes and DNA from its rows. This sample lists roughly 220,000 distinct CDR3 sequences; 9.5% were detected once. Together, the top ten hold roughly 3.5% of the sample. Specimen: PBMCs or a T cell subset sorted from them (not recorded which). The source is a man aged 18 to 35 who had mild COVID-19 (a few samples of this study predate the infection). The sample titles of this study are shuffled in the database, so cell type and time point are left out; the donor was told from shared clones.

The rearrangement links TRBV28 to TRBJ2-3, with D possibly matching TRBD2 (6 bases). V was shortened by 4 bases and J by 0 bases, with 11 bases between the two germline ends. Germline CDR1 is MDHEN and CDR2 is SYDVKM. The CDR3 runs to 15 residues. This CDR3 is CASSSTGLSTDTQYF. The CDR3, as DNA: TGTGCCAGCAGTTCGACGGGACTGAGCACAGATACGCAGTATTTT. The variable domain in full, with the rest retrieved from reference TRBV28 and TRBJ2-3, is DVKVTQSSRYLVKRTGEKVFLECVQDMDHENMFWYRQDPGLGLRLIYFSYDVKMKEKGDIPEGYSVSREKKERFSLILESASTNQTSMYLCASSSTGLSTDTQYFGPGTRLTVL.

This clonotype appeared a few times. The chain joins TRBV7-2 to TRBJ1-2; TRBD1 agrees at 8 bases. The CDR3 is 12 residues long. From germline, CDR1 is SGHTA and CDR2 FQGNSA. V lost 4 bases, J lost 9 bases, and 4 bases stayed unmatched. Here the CDR3 reads CASSYDRGRYTF. CDR3 coding DNA: TGTGCCAGCAGCTACGACAGGGGCCGCTACACCTTC.

The V call is TRBV11-2, the J call TRBJ2-3, with D unclear. CDR3 size: 16 residues. In germline, CDR1 is SGHAT, CDR2 FQNNGV. The ends were cut back, 7 bases at V and 5 bases at J, with 22 bases in the middle. CDR3 region: CASTPSLDSLGDTQYF. The CDR3 DNA reads as TGTGCCAGCACCCCGAGTTTGGATAGCCTAGGAGATACGCAGTATTTT.

This clonotype was detected only a few times. CDR3 loop: CASNSNTEAFF. As DNA, the CDR3 is TGTGCCAGCAACAGTAACACTGAAGCTTTCTTT. This sequence joins TRBV2 and TRBJ1-1, with D uncertain. V dropped 7 bases and J dropped 2 bases, with 5 bases sitting between them. The CDR3 is 11 amino acids. The germline CDR1 and CDR2 sequences are SNHLY and FYNNEI.

At least ten counts were recorded for this clonotype. The genes are TRBV7-2 and TRBJ1-4, with unresolved D. Germline assignment: CDR1 SGHTA and CDR2 FQGNSA. The CDR3 is 14 amino acids. V shed 6 bases and J shed 5 bases, with 13 bases lying between them. CDR3 nucleotide sequence: TGTGCCAGCAGGCGGGCAGTCGAGAATGAAAAACTGTTTTTT. Translated, it gives CASRRAVENEKLFF.

In this sample, this clonotype turned up a few times. This chain links TRBV12-3 or TRBV12-4 with TRBJ1-5; D uncertain. Trimming pared 3 bases from V and 6 bases from J, leaving 6 bases between. The CDR3 runs to 12 residues. CDR3 amino acids: CASSFRPQPQHF. In DNA, the CDR3 is TGTGCCAGCAGTTTTAGGCCTCAGCCCCAGCATTTT.

This clonotype turned up a few times. CDR3: CASRPMPGANVLTF. Written as DNA, the CDR3 is TGCGCCAGCAGACCTATGCCCGGGGCCAACGTCCTGACTTTC. The chain employs TRBV5-1 and TRBJ2-6; D unclear. The V gene lost 5 bases and the J gene lost 4 bases, with 10 bases spanning the gap. CDR1 is SGHRS and CDR2 is YFSETQ in the germline V gene. The CDR3 loop spans 14 amino acids.

The chain recombines TRBV6-2 or TRBV6-3 with TRBJ2-3; perhaps TRBD2 as D (6 bases). This CDR3 spans 14 amino acids. V was cut by 5 bases and J by 2 bases, with 11 bases left in between. Per germline, CDR1 MNHEY and CDR2 SVGEGT. CDR3: CASSPGLTTDTQYF. In DNA form, the CDR3 reads TGTGCCAGCAGTCCGGGACTCACCACAGATACGCAGTATTTT.

This clonotype was seen repeatedly, ten times or more. The chain carries TRBV7-9 and TRBJ2-3; TRBD1 aligns across 8 bases. The trim removed 5 bases at V and 3 bases at J, leaving 7 bases unmatched. Germline CDR1 and CDR2: SEHNR and FQNEAQ (reference sequence). There are 15 residues in the CDR3. The CDR3 spells CASSRPGGLTDTQYF. CDR3 bases: TGTGCCAGCAGCCGCCCAGGGGGCCTGACAGATACGCAGTATTTT. Full variable domain (outside the CDR3, taken from reference TRBV7-9 and TRBJ2-3): DTGVSQNPRHKITKRGQNVTFRCDPISEHNRLYWYRQTLGQGPEFLTYFQNEAQLEKSRLLSDRFSAERPKGSFSTLEIQRTEQGDSAMYLCASSRPGGLTDTQYFGPGTRLTVL.

This clonotype was counted only a few times. The CDR3 is CASSPDPGRPEAFF. In DNA, the CDR3 is TGTGCCAGCAGCCCCGACCCCGGGAGGCCTGAAGCTTTCTTT. The J gene is TRBJ1-1, the V gene TRBV9, with no clear D. The CDR3 is 14 amino acids. The V and J ends lost 4 bases and 6 bases respectively, with 16 bases between them. Germline CDR1 SGDLS, CDR2 YYNGEE.

The chain is built from TRBV5-1 and TRBJ1-2; D is undetermined. CDR1 is SGHRS, CDR2 YFSETQ, per germline. The CDR3 has 13 residues. Trimming pared 3 bases from V and 5 bases from J, leaving 11 bases between. The CDR3 loop reads CASSSHSVYGYTF. The CDR3 DNA is TGCGCCAGCAGCTCCCACAGCGTGTATGGCTACACCTTC.

This clonotype was detected only a few times. The J gene is TRBJ2-3, the V gene TRBV4-2, with 7 bases fitting TRBD2. Losses at the gene ends were 5 bases for V and 2 bases for J; bases not matched to a gene: 10. The CDR3 is 16 residues long. The germline gives CDR1 LGHNA, CDR2 YNFKEQ. DNA for the CDR3: TGTGCCAGCAGCGTCGGGCTAGCGGAGTCCACAGATACGCAGTATTTT. Amino acid sequence: CASSVGLAESTDTQYF.

CDR3 nucleotides: TGTGCCAGCAGTACTAGGGGGGTTAACACCGGGGAGCTGTTTTTT. Amino acid sequence: CASSTRGVNTGELFF. V usage is TRBV6-5 and J usage is TRBJ2-2; D may be TRBD1 or TRBD2 (6 bases each). Germline assignment: CDR1 MNHEY and CDR2 SVGAGI. The CDR3 spans 15 residues. V lost 5 bases and J 2 bases, leaving 12 bases between the germline ends.

This clonotype came up once. The rearrangement links TRBV6-2 or TRBV6-3 to TRBJ2-7, with 10 bases matching TRBD1. The CDR3 consists of 17 residues. Germline V gene data show CDR1 as MNHEY and CDR2 as SVGEGT. V was clipped by 6 bases and J by 0 bases; unmatched bases: 11. In DNA, the CDR3 is TGTGCCAGCAGCCCCCACCCCGGGACAGGGGTCTCCTACGAGCAGTACGTC. This sequence encodes CASSPHPGTGVSYEQYV.

J is TRBJ2-1 and V is TRBV4-1; tentative D call: TRBD2 (6 bases). V was cut by 3 bases and J by 4 bases, with 10 bases left in between. This CDR3 is 14 amino acids long. Germline V gene data show CDR1 as MGHRA and CDR2 as YSYEKL. The CDR3 loop is CASSHAGRYNEQFF. The CDR3 nucleotides are TGCGCCAGCAGCCATGCCGGGAGATACAATGAGCAGTTCTTC.

V usage is TRBV7-2 and J usage is TRBJ1-3; D remains unclear. The V gene lost 1 base and the J gene lost 2 bases, with 9 bases spanning the gap. This CDR3 spans 15 amino acids. Germline V CDR1 and CDR2: SGHTA, FQGNSA. CDR3 bases: TGTGCCAGCAGCTTAGGGGGTATCACTGGAAACACCATATATTTT. The encoded protein is CASSLGGITGNTIYF.

This clonotype turned up a few times. The genes are TRBV10-3 and TRBJ1-3; 8 bases are shared with TRBD1. J gave up 0 bases and V 5 bases, and 3 bases lay outside the gene matches. The germline V gene has CDR1 ENHRY and CDR2 SYGVKD. The CDR3 spans 15 residues. The CDR3 DNA sequence: TGTGCCATCAGTCAGACAGGGGCCTCTGGAAACACCATATATTTT. Its protein is CAISQTGASGNTIYF.

This chain uses TRBV3-1 with TRBJ2-3; 8 nucleotides line up with TRBD1. The germline CDR1 and CDR2 sequences are LGHDT and YNNKEL (reference sequence). V was clipped by 1 base and J by 6 bases; unmatched bases: 9. The CDR3 sequence is 16 residues long. DNA of the CDR3: TGTGCCAGCAGCCAAGCTGGGGCAGGGGGCCTTGATACGCAGTATTTT. Residues: CASSQAGAGGLDTQYF.

This clonotype occurred a few times. This chain connects TRBV20-1 to TRBJ1-1, with a possible D match to TRBD1 (5 bases). Trimming removed 3 bases from V and 1 base from J, with 21 bases in between. The CDR3 is 17 residues long. In germline, CDR1 is DFQATT, CDR2 SNEGSKA (reference sequence). The CDR3 nucleotides are TGCAGTGCTAGGAGGTTGGGGGAACTAGGGCCGAACACTGAAGCTTTCTTT. This gives the protein CSARRLGELGPNTEAFF.

This clonotype has at least ten counts. The chain recombines TRBV7-2 with TRBJ2-7; TRBD2 matches 8 bases. This CDR3 contains 15 residues. The germline V gene has CDR1 SGHTA and CDR2 FQGNSA. V gave up 4 bases and J gave up 0 bases; unmatched junction bases: 5. CDR3 DNA: TGTGCCAGCAGCTCCCGCGGGGGGCACTCCTACGAGCAGTACGTC. Protein product: CASSSRGGHSYEQYV.

This clonotype has only a few counts. V is TRBV21-1 and J is TRBJ1-5. TRBV21-1 is labeled a pseudogene. The CDR3 length is 15 residues. CDR3 residues: CASSERGEGNQPQHF. Here the CDR3 DNA reads TGTGCCAGCAGCGAACGGGGTGAGGGCAATCAGCCCCAGCATTTT.